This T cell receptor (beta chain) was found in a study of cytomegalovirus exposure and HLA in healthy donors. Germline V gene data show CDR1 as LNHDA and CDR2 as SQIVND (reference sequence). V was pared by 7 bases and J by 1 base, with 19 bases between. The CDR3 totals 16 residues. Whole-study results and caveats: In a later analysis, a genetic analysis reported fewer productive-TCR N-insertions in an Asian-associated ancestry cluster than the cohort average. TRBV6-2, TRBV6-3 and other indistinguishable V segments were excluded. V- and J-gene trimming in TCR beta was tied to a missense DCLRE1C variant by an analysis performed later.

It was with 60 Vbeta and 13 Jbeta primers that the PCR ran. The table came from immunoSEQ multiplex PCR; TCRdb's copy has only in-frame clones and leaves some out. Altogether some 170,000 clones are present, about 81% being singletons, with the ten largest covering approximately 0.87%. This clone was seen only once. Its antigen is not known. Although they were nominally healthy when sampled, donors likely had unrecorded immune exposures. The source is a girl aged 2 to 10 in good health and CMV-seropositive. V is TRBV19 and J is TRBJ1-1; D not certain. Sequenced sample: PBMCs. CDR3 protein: CASTSNPRRGNTEAFF. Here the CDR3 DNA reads TGTGCCAGTACCTCAAATCCCCGGCGGGGGAACACTGAAGCTTTCTTT.